Presented here are 12 T cell receptor beta chains from one specimen sequenced in a study of prognosis after radiotherapy for stage I lung cancer. The TCR beta CDR3 region was amplified from genomic DNA, with two rounds of multiplex PCR being used for the amplification. Each TRBV and TRBJ gene had its own primer in the first PCR round. Via MiXCR, TCRdb re-called the multiplex PCR reads, giving one row per CDR3 protein. The table has tens of thousands of distinct CDR3 sequences, 26% seen once. Material: PBMCs, obtained before or after stereotactic body radiation therapy (not recorded which). The origin of the receptors is a donor aged 50 or older with non-small cell lung cancer.

The chain is built from TRBV5-6 and TRBJ2-3; TRBD2 aligns across 12 bases. CDR3 length: 16 residues. The germline V gene encodes CDR1 SGHDT and CDR2 YYEEEE. V was clipped by 4 bases and J by 6 bases; unmatched bases: 9. CDR3 region: CASSPGLAGIRDTQYF. In DNA form, the CDR3 reads TGTGCCAGCAGCCCAGGACTAGCGGGGATTAGGGATACGCAGTATTTT. The whole variable domain, remainder taken from reference TRBV5-6 and TRBJ2-3, is DAGVTQSPTHLIKTRGQQVTLRCSPKSGHDTVSWYQQALGQGPQFIFQYYEEEERQRGNFPDRFSGHQFPNYSSELNVNALLLGDSALYLCASSPGLAGIRDTQYFGPGTRLTVL.

In its sample, this clonotype was seen many times. This chain links TRBV19 with TRBJ1-3; D uncertain. This CDR3 has 14 residues. V shed 5 bases and J shed 1 base, with 9 bases lying between them. CDR1 and CDR2 from the germline V gene are LNHDA and SQIVND (reference sequence). The CDR3 nucleotides are TGTGCCAGTAGTCCGGAGGGATCTGGAAACACCATATATTTT. This gives the protein CASSPEGSGNTIYF.

This clonotype was observed many times. The J gene is TRBJ1-6, the V gene TRBV19; 7 bases line up with TRBD1. CDR1 LNHDA and CDR2 SQIVND come from the germline V gene (reference sequence). This CDR3 is built from 14 residues. The V gene end was trimmed by 2 bases and the J gene end by 9 bases; junction bases not matched to a gene: 4. CDR3 loop: CASSISGGSSPLHF. CDR3 nucleotide sequence: TGTGCCAGTAGTATATCAGGGGGTTCTTCACCCCTCCACTTT. Looking up the rest from reference TRBV19 and TRBJ1-6 gives the full variable domain: DGGITQSPKYLFRKEGQNVTLSCEQNLNHDAMYWYRQDPGQGLRLIYYSQIVNDFQKGDIAEGYSVSREKKESFPLTVTSAQKNPTAFYLCASSISGGSSPLHFGNGTRLTVT.

Remarks on this clonotype: With a much larger clone just one base away, this may be a read error. The V call is TRBV13, the J call TRBJ2-6; D gene unclear. Between the trimmed V and J ends, which lost 5 bases and 2 bases, there was a span of 7 bases. CDR3 length equals 14 residues. Per the germline V gene, CDR1 is PRHDT and CDR2 is FYEKMQ (reference sequence). The CDR3 DNA follows: TGTGCCAGCAGCCCAGTACCTGGGGCCAACGTCCTGACTTTC. This translates into CASSPVPGANVLTF.

This clonotype was found many times. The chain is built from TRBV11-2 and TRBJ1-2, with 7 bases aligning to TRBD1. Germline-derived CDR1 and CDR2 are SGHAT and FQNNGV. Trimming cost V 5 bases and J 4 bases; bases outside gene matches: 13. The CDR3 covers 16 residues. The CDR3 DNA sequence: TGTGCCAGCAGCCCGGAGGGGGACAGCAGCGTCTATGGCTACACCTTC. Its translation: CASSPEGDSSVYGYTF.

This clonotype was observed at least ten times. The gene calls are TRBV20-1 and TRBJ1-2; D not certain. V gave up 0 bases and J gave up 2 bases, with 10 bases separating them. The CDR3 is made up of 14 amino acids. Germline lookup yields CDR1 DFQATT and CDR2 SNEGSKA (reference sequence). As DNA, the CDR3 is TGCAGTGCTAGAGAGTTCGGTTTAAACTATGGCTACACCTTC. Its translation is CSAREFGLNYGYTF.

This clonotype was recorded many times. This chain connects TRBV6-1 to TRBJ1-1; D is possibly TRBD1 (6 bases). Trimming stripped 10 bases from V and 8 bases from J, with 17 bases between. CDR1 is MNHNS, CDR2 SASEGT, per germline. The CDR3 has 12 amino acids. The CDR3 bases are TGTGCCACCTCGATATGGGGGCAGGAAGCTTTCTTT. Its protein product is CATSIWGQEAFF.

In the case of this clonotype: This sequence may be a read error, since a much larger clone differs from it by one base. The chain uses TRBV7-9 and TRBJ1-1; D call uncertain. The CDR3 is 13 amino acids. Germline CDR1 reads SEHNR; CDR2 reads FQNEAQ (reference sequence). V lost 5 bases to trimming and J lost 8 bases, with 15 bases between them. This CDR3 is CASSPGVVMEAFF. In DNA form, the CDR3 reads TGTGCCAGCAGCCCCGGGGTAGTGATGGAAGCTTTCTTT.

On this clonotype: A much larger clone is a single base away; this may be a read error. This chain connects TRBV2 to TRBJ2-5, with D unclear. V was shortened by 1 base and J by 5 bases, with 17 bases between the two germline ends. The germline V gene encodes CDR1 SNHLY and CDR2 FYNNEI. The CDR3 runs 16 residues. CDR3 protein: CASSEESWATSETQYF. CDR3 nucleotide sequence: TGTGCCAGCAGTGAAGAGTCGTGGGCTACCTCGGAGACCCAGTACTTC.

At least ten counts were recorded for this clonotype. The chain couples TRBV29-1 to TRBJ2-1; D unclear. Trimming removed 7 bases from V and 5 bases from J, with 15 bases in between. Germline V CDR1 and CDR2: SQVTM, ANQGSEA. The CDR3 spans 13 residues. The CDR3 DNA is TGCAGCGCCTCAACGGGCCCAAACAATGAGCAGTTCTTC. This codes for CSASTGPNNEQFF.

This clonotype was counted at least ten times. The chain links TRBV2 to TRBJ1-2, with D uncertain. The CDR3 loop spans 14 amino acids. CDR1 and CDR2 from the germline V gene are SNHLY and FYNNEI. Trimming cost V 6 bases and J 8 bases, with 19 bases left between them. DNA of the CDR3: TGTGCCAGCAGGTCGGAGCCGAACCGCATAGGCTACACCTTC. Translation: CASRSEPNRIGYTF.

As for this clonotype: A much bigger clone sits one base away, suggesting this may be a read error. The chain has TRBV2 and TRBJ2-2, with 9 bases fitting TRBD2. This CDR3 is built from 16 residues. Germline V gene sequence: CDR1 SNHLY, CDR2 FYNNEI. The J segment lost 7 bases and the V segment lost 6 bases, leaving 12 bases of the junction unmatched. In nucleotides, the CDR3 is TGTGCCAGCAGCTTAATGCCTAGCGGGGAAAGCGGGGAGCTGTTTTTT. This codes for CASSLMPSGESGELFF.